The sequence of this TCR beta chain was determined in a study of technical replicates of blood from a handful of donors. The method was immunoSEQ multiplex PCR; TCRdb's version includes in-frame clones alone and lacks a portion of them. Of approximately 87,000 clones in the sample, roughly 95% were seen once. CDR1 and CDR2 from the germline V gene are SQVTM and ANQGSEA. This CDR3 is 13 amino acids long. With 6 bases clipped from V and 6 bases from J, the junction kept 11 bases outside the gene matches. The clonotype comes from a human donor in good health. Sequencing was carried out using T cells isolated from PBMCs. The chain is built from TRBV29-1 and TRBJ2-7, with TRBD2 identical over 7 bases. Here the CDR3 DNA reads TGCAGCGTAGGTTTCGGGGGGTTTCTCGAGCAGTACTTC. Its translation is CSVGFGGFLEQYF.